A single sample gave rise to the 21 T cell receptor beta chains below, sequenced in a study of identical twins. Each CDR3 protein is one row after TCRdb ran MiXCR on the 5' RACE reads. The sample yields fewer than 450,000 distinct CDR3 sequences, around 9.7% seen once. The sample consisted of naive T cells sorted from blood. All receptors come from a woman between 50 and 59 years old in good health.

This clonotype was seen at least ten times. The V call is TRBV29-1, the J call TRBJ2-3, with D tentatively TRBD1 (6 bases). The CDR3 contains 14 residues. The ends were cut back, 7 bases at V and 4 bases at J, with 18 bases in the middle. From germline, CDR1 is SQVTM and CDR2 ANQGSEA. DNA for the CDR3: TGCAGCGCCGAAAAGGGGGTCATGGCAGATACGCAGTATTTT. It encodes CSAEKGVMADTQYF.

The V call is TRBV6-5, the J call TRBJ2-3; 9 nucleotides match TRBD2. The CDR3 extends over 17 amino acids. V was clipped by 0 bases and J by 2 bases; unmatched bases: 6. The V gene's germline CDR1 is MNHEY and CDR2 SVGAGI. CDR3 sequence: CASSYSKTSGFTDTQYF. The CDR3 DNA sequence: TGTGCCAGCAGTTACTCGAAGACTAGCGGATTCACAGATACGCAGTATTTT.

The table lists this clonotype with a few counts. J is TRBJ1-1 and V is TRBV12-3 or TRBV12-4, with D unclear. This CDR3 spans 15 amino acids. Deletions cut 3 bases from V and 0 bases from J, with 11 bases between. In nucleotides, the CDR3 is TGTGCCAGCAGTTTCTTAGGCCGTCTGAACACTGAAGCTTTCTTT. This encodes CASSFLGRLNTEAFF.

A few counts support this clonotype. The V and J genes are TRBV10-2 and TRBJ2-7; 7 nucleotides match TRBD2. The CDR3 runs to 13 residues. Per germline, CDR1 WSHSY and CDR2 SAAADI. With V trimmed by 6 bases and J by 3 bases, 5 bases remained unmatched. The CDR3 bases are TGCGCCAGCAGAATTAGCGGGTACTACGAGCAGTACGTC. Translation gives CASRISGYYEQYV.

This clonotype has more than one count but fewer than ten. The chain joins TRBV7-6 to TRBJ2-5, with unresolved D. The CDR3 consists of 12 residues. The germline V and J ends were trimmed by 2 bases and 3 bases, with 4 bases remaining between them. Germline assignment: CDR1 SGHVS and CDR2 FNYEAQ. In DNA, the CDR3 is TGTGCCAGCAGCTTATTAGAAGAGACCCAGTACTTC. Its translation: CASSLLEETQYF.

About this clonotype: The junction shows a germline mismatch at one end, possibly a read error. The chain couples TRBV4-1 to TRBJ2-5; TRBD2 is a possible D gene (6 bases). The CDR3 consists of 15 residues. CDR1 is MGHRA and CDR2 is YSYEKL in the germline V gene. The CDR3 DNA reads TGCGCCAGCAGCCAAAAGGGCCTAGCGAGAGAGACCCTGTACTTC. Protein: CASSQKGLARETLYF.

This clonotype was recorded at least ten times. The chain couples TRBV3-1 to TRBJ2-5, with D unclear. The V gene's germline CDR1 is LGHDT and CDR2 YNNKEL (reference sequence). V lost 5 bases, J lost 2 bases, and 9 bases lay in between. This CDR3 is 13 amino acids long. The CDR3 sequence is CASSDRAQETQYF. CDR3 sequence (DNA): TGTGCCAGCAGCGACCGGGCACAAGAGACCCAGTACTTC.

The J gene is TRBJ1-2, the V gene TRBV12-3 or TRBV12-4, with 8 bases that match TRBD1. V lost 4 bases to trimming and J lost 0 bases; unmatched junction nucleotides: 7. This CDR3 spans 16 amino acids. In nucleotides, the CDR3 is TGTGCCAGCAGTTATTCGACAGGGGAAGCTAACTATGGCTACACCTTC. It yields the protein CASSYSTGEANYGYTF.

This clonotype was detected many times. The V gene is TRBV5-4, the J gene TRBJ2-4; possibly TRBD1 for D (6 bases). This CDR3 is 16 amino acids long. CDR1 is SGHNT, CDR2 YYREEE, per germline (reference sequence). Trimming pared 0 bases from V and 0 bases from J, leaving 10 bases between. The CDR3 DNA reads as TGTGCCAGCAGCTTGGGGGACACACTAGCCAAAAACATTCAGTACTTC. The encoded protein is CASSLGDTLAKNIQYF.

A few counts support this clonotype. CDR3 in DNA: TGCAGTGCTAGCGGGGAGGACCTCTACGAGCAGTACTTC. Its translation is CSASGEDLYEQYF. The chain couples TRBV20-1 to TRBJ2-7; tentatively, D is TRBD2 (6 bases). V dropped 3 bases and J dropped 3 bases, with 12 bases sitting between them. The CDR3 has 13 residues. Germline V gene data show CDR1 as DFQATT and CDR2 as SNEGSKA (reference sequence).

This clonotype was recorded at least ten times. The J gene is TRBJ2-1, the V gene TRBV7-9, with 8 positions matching TRBD2. The CDR3 is 16 residues long. V dropped 4 bases and J dropped 5; count of bases not matched to a gene: 10. Germline values: CDR1 SEHNR, CDR2 FQNEAQ (reference sequence). The CDR3 protein is CASSYAGGLSNNEQFF. DNA of the CDR3: TGTGCCAGCAGCTACGCGGGGGGACTGAGCAACAATGAGCAGTTCTTC.

The chain is built from TRBV7-2 and TRBJ2-1; D gene ambiguous. The CDR3 length is 15 residues. Germline assignment: CDR1 SGHTA and CDR2 FQGNSA. V lost 10 bases and J lost 4, with 20 bases in between. The chain's CDR3 is CAISRRLGGYNEQFF. CDR3 nucleotides: TGTGCCATATCTCGGCGGCTAGGTGGTTACAATGAGCAGTTCTTC. The full variable domain, rest sourced from reference TRBV7-2 and TRBJ2-1, is GAGVSQSPSNKVTEKGKDVELRCDPISGHTALYWYRQSLGQGLEFLIYFQGNSAPDKSGLPSDRFSAERTGGSVSTLTIQRTQQEDSAVYLCAISRRLGGYNEQFFGPGTRLTVL.

This clonotype was detected ten times or more. The J gene is TRBJ2-3, the V gene TRBV12-3 or TRBV12-4, with 7 bases aligning to TRBD2. With 6 bases clipped from V and 3 bases from J, the junction kept 9 bases outside the gene matches. The CDR3 runs to 15 residues. CDR3 sequence: CASSPWGGGTDTQYF. CDR3 nucleotides: TGTGCCAGCAGCCCGTGGGGGGGAGGTACAGATACGCAGTATTTT.

There are many counts of this clonotype. The chain is built from TRBV7-2 and TRBJ2-3; D gene ambiguous. V gave up 4 bases and J gave up 1 base, with 12 bases separating them. Per the germline V gene, CDR1 is SGHTA and CDR2 is FQGNSA. The CDR3 consists of 15 residues. The CDR3 nucleotides read TGTGCCAGCAGCTCGTCCTCCCAAGGCACAGATACGCAGTATTTT. This encodes CASSSSSQGTDTQYF.

This clonotype came up a few times. The rearrangement uses TRBV6-5 and TRBJ2-3, with 10 bases aligning to TRBD2. Germline CDR1 is MNHEY and CDR2 is SVGAGI. The CDR3 totals 15 residues. The J segment lost 9 bases and the V segment lost 0 bases, leaving 6 bases of the junction unmatched. CDR3 DNA: TGTGCCAGCAGTTACTCGCGGCTAGCGGGAGTGACGCAGTATTTT. As protein: CASSYSRLAGVTQYF.

V gene TRBV28 combines with J gene TRBJ1-4, with TRBD1 as a possible D gene (6 bases). The CDR3 loop spans 12 amino acids. V was clipped by 10 bases and J by 3 bases, with 9 bases between them. Per the germline V gene, CDR1 is MDHEN and CDR2 is SYDVKM. CDR3 residues: CAIRGPNEKLFF. The CDR3 region has the DNA TGTGCCATCAGGGGTCCTAATGAAAAACTGTTTTTT.

The chain uses TRBV7-9 and TRBJ2-3, with 12 bases lining up with TRBD2. The J segment lost 4 bases and the V segment lost 5 bases, leaving 4 bases of the junction unmatched. This CDR3 has 15 residues. Germline lookup yields CDR1 SEHNR and CDR2 FQNEAQ (reference sequence). CDR3: CASSPTSGSSDTQYF. The CDR3 DNA reads TGTGCCAGCAGCCCGACTAGCGGGAGTTCAGATACGCAGTATTTT.

The chain links TRBV19 to TRBJ2-5; D may match TRBD1 or TRBD2 (5 bases each). V was shortened by 6 bases and J by 2 bases, with 10 bases between the two germline ends. The CDR3 extends over 13 amino acids. Germline loops: CDR1 LNHDA, CDR2 SQIVND (reference sequence). CDR3 residues: CASSGAQQETQYF. CDR3 sequence (DNA): TGTGCCAGTAGCGGGGCCCAACAAGAGACCCAGTACTTC. The variable domain in full, completed from reference TRBV19 and TRBJ2-5, reads DGGITQSPKYLFRKEGQNVTLSCEQNLNHDAMYWYRQDPGQGLRLIYYSQIVNDFQKGDIAEGYSVSREKKESFPLTVTSAQKNPTAFYLCASSGAQQETQYFGPGTRLLVL.

Many counts were recorded for this clonotype. The rearrangement links TRBV12-3 or TRBV12-4 to TRBJ2-5, with unresolved D. The V end was cut by 0 bases, the J end by 4 bases, with 9 bases between. This CDR3 contains 14 residues. The CDR3 DNA is TGTGCCAGCAGTTTAGCGGGGTATCGAGAGACCCAGTACTTC. It translates to CASSLAGYRETQYF.

This clonotype appeared a few times. This chain links TRBV3-1 with TRBJ2-1, with D perhaps matching TRBD1 (5 bases). V was shortened by 5 bases and J by 9 bases, with 11 bases between the two germline ends. Germline V CDR1 and CDR2: LGHDT, YNNKEL (reference sequence). The CDR3 is 12 amino acids. The CDR3 nucleotides read TGTGCCAGCAGCGGGCGGACAACTGAGCAGTTCTTC. This encodes CASSGRTTEQFF.

This clonotype was picked up a small number of times. This chain links TRBV12-3 or TRBV12-4 with TRBJ2-1; D might be TRBD1 or TRBD2, each matching 5 bases. This CDR3 has 16 amino acids. V was trimmed by 5 bases and J by 5 bases, leaving 19 bases between them. For the CDR3, the DNA is TGTGCCAGCAGTGGGGGTTCCTCCAGAGGAGACAATGAGCAGTTCTTC. It codes for CASSGGSSRGDNEQFF.